The present T cell receptor (beta chain) was sequenced within a study of blood T cell repertoires in COVID-19. In the study overall: The United States, Italy and Spain supplied acute and convalescent COVID-19 samples. Sources were T cells, B-cell-depleted T cells, or PBMCs; the material itself was cDNA or gDNA.

V lost 1 base, J lost 6 bases, and 6 bases lay in between. This CDR3 has 12 residues. In the original processing: Reference gene primer amplification gave nucleated cell count estimates. Generated by immunoSEQ multiplex PCR, the TCRdb table keeps only in-frame clones and is missing some. The V and J calls and clone size were taken over from that table, and D and trimming were inferred from the DNA. This table holds roughly 120,000 clones, around 90% found once. The source material was peripheral blood. The V and J genes are TRBV12-3 or TRBV12-4 and TRBJ1-1; the D is unclear. This receptor was taken from a man between 60 and 75 years old with COVID-19, enrolled during active disease. This CDR3 reads CASSLERSEAFF. In DNA, the CDR3 is TGTGCCAGCAGTTTAGAGCGTTCTGAAGCTTTCTTT.